This TCR beta chain was retrieved from a study of T cells after posttransplantation cyclophosphamide. The naive gate required viable CD3+CD4+ or CD3+CD8+ cells with CCR7+CD45RA+CD45RO-CD95-CD27+CD28+ phenotype. The sample holds a few counts of this clone. The method was immunoSEQ multiplex PCR; TCRdb's version includes in-frame clones alone and lacks a portion of them. The sample contains about 31,000 clones, roughly 90% of which appear only once. Material for sequencing was naive CD4+ T cells sorted from blood. The receptor was derived from a man aged 25-40 years in good health and a related stem cell transplant donor.

The CDR3 loop is CASSDLQGAYEKLFF. CDR3 DNA: TGTGCCAGCAGTGACCTGCAGGGGGCGTACGAAAAACTGTTTTTT. The chain links TRBV25-1 to TRBJ1-4, with 8 positions matching TRBD1. The CDR3 is made up of 15 amino acids. The V segment lost 3 bases and the J segment 8 bases; nucleotides outside the gene matches: 8. The germline CDR1 and CDR2 sequences are MGHDK and SYGVNS.